The source of this T cell receptor (beta chain) is a study of blood T cell repertoires in COVID-19. Study processing details: Reference gene primer amplification gave estimated nucleated cell counts. The table came from immunoSEQ multiplex PCR; TCRdb's copy has only in-frame clones and leaves some out. The V and J calls and clone size are taken from that table; D and trimming were inferred from the DNA. The sample gives roughly 500,000 clones, approximately 85% of which show up once; 3.2% is in the top ten. Per the germline V gene, CDR1 is SGHRS and CDR2 is YFSETQ. CDR3 length: 15 amino acids. V was shortened by 0 bases and J by 6 bases, with 13 bases between the two germline ends.

This receptor was taken from a human donor in a cohort sampled during active COVID-19. This chain uses TRBV5-1 with TRBJ2-4, with D possibly TRBD2 on 6 matching bases. Source material: peripheral blood. The CDR3 region is CASSLVRRDLNIQYF. CDR3 DNA sequence: TGCGCCAGCAGCTTGGTCCGGCGGGACCTAAACATTCAGTACTTC.